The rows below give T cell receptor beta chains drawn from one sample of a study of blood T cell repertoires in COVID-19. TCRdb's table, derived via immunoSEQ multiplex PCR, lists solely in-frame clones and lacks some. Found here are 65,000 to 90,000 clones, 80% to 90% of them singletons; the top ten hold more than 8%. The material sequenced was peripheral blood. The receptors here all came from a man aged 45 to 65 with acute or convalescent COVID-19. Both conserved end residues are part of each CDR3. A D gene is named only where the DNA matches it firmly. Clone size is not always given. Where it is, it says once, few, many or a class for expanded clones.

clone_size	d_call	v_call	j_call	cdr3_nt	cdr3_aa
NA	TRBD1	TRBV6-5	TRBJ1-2	TGTGCCAGCAGTCCCAACAGGGGTGGGACCTATGGCTACACCTTC	CASSPNRGGTYGYTF
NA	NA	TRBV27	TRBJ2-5	TGTGCCAGCGCGTCTTACAGGGTCCAAGAGACCCAGTACTTC	CASASYRVQETQYF
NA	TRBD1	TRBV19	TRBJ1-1	TGTGCCAGTAGATTAGGGACAGGGATGAACACTGAAGCTTTCTTT	CASRLGTGMNTEAFF
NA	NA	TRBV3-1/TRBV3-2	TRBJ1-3	TGTGCCAGCAGCCAGCCCGGGATCTCTGGAAACACCATATATTTT	CASSQPGISGNTIYF
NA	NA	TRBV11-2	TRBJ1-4	TGTGCCAGCAACGCCGGAGGCGCAGCAAAACTGTTTTTT	CASNAGGAAKLFF
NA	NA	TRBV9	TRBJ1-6	TGTGCCAGCAGCGTGTCGGACAGCCGTAATTCACCCCTCCACTTT	CASSVSDSRNSPLHF
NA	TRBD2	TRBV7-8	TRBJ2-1	TGTGCCAGCAGCTTAAGCGGGGGACAATACAATGAGCAGTTCTTC	CASSLSGGQYNEQFF
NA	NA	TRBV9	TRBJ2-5	TGTGCCAGCAGCGTATTGGGGGGAGAGACCCAGTACTTC	CASSVLGGETQYF
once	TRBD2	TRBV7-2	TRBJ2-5	TGTGCCAGCAGCTCTCAGCGGGGGACATTCCAAGAGACCCAGTACTTC	CASSSQRGTFQETQYF
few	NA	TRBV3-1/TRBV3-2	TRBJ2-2	TGTGCCAGCTCCCGCGGGGCAGCCGGGGAGCTGTTTTTT	CASSRGAAGELFF
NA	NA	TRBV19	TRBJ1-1	TGTGCCAGTAGTATAGACGTTTCGGGGGTTGGAACTGAAGCTTTCTTT	CASSIDVSGVGTEAFF
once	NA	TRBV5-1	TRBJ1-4	TGCGCCAGCAGCTTGTCGGGGGGTGAGAATGAAAAACTGTTTTTT	CASSLSGGENEKLFF
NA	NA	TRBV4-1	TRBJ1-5	TGCGCCAGCAGCCAAGATCTGAGACAGCCCCAGCATTTT	CASSQDLRQPQHF
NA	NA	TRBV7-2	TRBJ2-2	TGTGCCAGCAGCAGAACGCGCAGGGAGCTGTTTTTT	CASSRTRRELFF
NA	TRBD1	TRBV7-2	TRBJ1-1	TGTGCCAGCAGCTTCTACAGGGGCACTGAAGCTTTCTTT	CASSFYRGTEAFF
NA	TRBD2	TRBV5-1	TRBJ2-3	TGCGCCAGCAGCCCTGGACTAGCGGGGGGAGTGGCTAGCACAGATACGCAGTATTTT	CASSPGLAGGVASTDTQYF
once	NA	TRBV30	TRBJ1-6	TGTGCCTGGAGTGTAATGGGGCCCAATTCACCCCTCCACTTT	CAWSVMGPNSPLHF
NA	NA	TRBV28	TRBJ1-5	TGTGCCAGCAGTTTATTAGGCAATCAGCCCCAGCATTTT	CASSLLGNQPQHF
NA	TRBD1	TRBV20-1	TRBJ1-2	TGCAGTGCTAGTTTGACAGGGGGATATGGCTACACCTTC	CSASLTGGYGYTF
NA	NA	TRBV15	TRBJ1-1	TGTGCCACCAGCAAACAGAGCAACACTGAAGCTTTCTTT	CATSKQSNTEAFF
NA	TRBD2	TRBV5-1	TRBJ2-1	TGCGCCAGCAGCGCTGGACTAGCGGGGGTATTCTACAATGAGCAGTTCTTC	CASSAGLAGVFYNEQFF
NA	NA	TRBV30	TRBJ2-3	TGTGCCTGGGCAATAGGCACAGATACGCAGTATTTT	CAWAIGTDTQYF
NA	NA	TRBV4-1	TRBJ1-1	TGCGCCAGCAGCCAAGATCGGACCCAGGGTACTGAAGCTTTCTTT	CASSQDRTQGTEAFF
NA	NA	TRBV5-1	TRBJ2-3	TGCGCCAGCAGATACGGTGGGGGGACTAGCACAGATACGCAGTATTTT	CASRYGGGTSTDTQYF
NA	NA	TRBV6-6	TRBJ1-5	TGTGCCAGCAGTTCCTATAGCAATCAGCCCCAGCATTTT	CASSSYSNQPQHF
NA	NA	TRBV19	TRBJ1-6	TGTGCCAGTAGTATTATGAGCTCCTATAATTCACCCCTCCACTTT	CASSIMSSYNSPLHF
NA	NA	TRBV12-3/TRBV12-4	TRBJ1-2	TGTGCCAGCAGTTTCGGTGGTGGCTACACCTTC	CASSFGGGYTF
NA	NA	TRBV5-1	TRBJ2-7	TGCGCCAGCAGCCCGACCGGGGCCTACGAGCAGTACTTC	CASSPTGAYEQYF
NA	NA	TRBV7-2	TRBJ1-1	TGTGCCAGCAGCTCCCTACTACCGAACACTGAAGCTTTCTTT	CASSSLLPNTEAFF
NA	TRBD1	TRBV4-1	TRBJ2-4	TGCGCCAGCAGCCAAGAGGACAGGGACAAAAACATTCAGTACTTC	CASSQEDRDKNIQYF
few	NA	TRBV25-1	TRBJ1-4	TGTGCCATTTCTCGGGGGGACTCAACTAATGAAAAACTGTTTTTT	CAISRGDSTNEKLFF
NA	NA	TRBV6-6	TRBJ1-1	TGTGCCAGCATCGAAGCCGGGTCTACTGAAGCTTTCTTT	CASIEAGSTEAFF
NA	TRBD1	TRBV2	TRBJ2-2	TGTGCCAGCAGTGAAACCCCGGACAGGGGTACCGGGGAGCTGTTTTTT	CASSETPDRGTGELFF